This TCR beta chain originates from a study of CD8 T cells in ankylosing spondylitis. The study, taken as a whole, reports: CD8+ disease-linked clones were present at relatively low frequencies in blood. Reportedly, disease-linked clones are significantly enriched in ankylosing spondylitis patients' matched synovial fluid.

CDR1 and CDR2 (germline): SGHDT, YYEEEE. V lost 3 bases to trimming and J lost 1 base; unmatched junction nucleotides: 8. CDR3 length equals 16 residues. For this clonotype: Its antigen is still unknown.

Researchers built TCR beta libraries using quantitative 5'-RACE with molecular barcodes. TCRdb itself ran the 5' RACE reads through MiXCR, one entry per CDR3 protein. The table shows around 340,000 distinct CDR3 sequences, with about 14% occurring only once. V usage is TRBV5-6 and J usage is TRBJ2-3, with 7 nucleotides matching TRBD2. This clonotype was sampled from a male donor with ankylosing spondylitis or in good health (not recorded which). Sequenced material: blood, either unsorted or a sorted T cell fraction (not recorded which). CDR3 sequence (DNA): TGTGCCAGCAGCTCACTCAGTGGGGGGGGCACAGATACGCAGTATTTT. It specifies CASSSLSGGGTDTQYF. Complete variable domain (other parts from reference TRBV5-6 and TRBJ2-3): DAGVTQSPTHLIKTRGQQVTLRCSPKSGHDTVSWYQQALGQGPQFIFQYYEEEERQRGNFPDRFSGHQFPNYSSELNVNALLLGDSALYLCASSSLSGGGTDTQYFGPGTRLTVL.